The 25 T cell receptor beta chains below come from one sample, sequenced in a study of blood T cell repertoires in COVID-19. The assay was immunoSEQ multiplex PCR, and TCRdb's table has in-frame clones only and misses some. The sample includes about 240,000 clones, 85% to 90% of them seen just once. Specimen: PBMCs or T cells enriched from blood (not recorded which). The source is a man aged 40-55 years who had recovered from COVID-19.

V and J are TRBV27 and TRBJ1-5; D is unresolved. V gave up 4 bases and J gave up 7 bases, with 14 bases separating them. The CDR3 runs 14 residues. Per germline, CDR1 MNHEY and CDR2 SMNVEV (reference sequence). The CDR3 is CASSYSGVGQPQHF. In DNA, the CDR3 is TGTGCCAGCAGTTATTCAGGCGTAGGACAGCCCCAGCATTTT.

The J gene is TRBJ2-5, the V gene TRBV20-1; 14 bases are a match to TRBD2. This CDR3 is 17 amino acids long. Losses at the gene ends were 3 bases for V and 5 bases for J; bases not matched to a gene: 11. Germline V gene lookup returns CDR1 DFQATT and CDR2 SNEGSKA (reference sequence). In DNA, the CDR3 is TGCAGTGCTAGTTCCGGGACTAGCGGGGGTTGGAGGGAGACCCAGTACTTC. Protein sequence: CSASSGTSGGWRETQYF.

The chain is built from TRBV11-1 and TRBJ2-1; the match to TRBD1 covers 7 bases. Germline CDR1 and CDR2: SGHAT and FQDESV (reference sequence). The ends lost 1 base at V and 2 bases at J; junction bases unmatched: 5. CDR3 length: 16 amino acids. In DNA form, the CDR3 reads TGTGCCAGCAGCTTAGAAGGGGGCTTTCCCTACAATGAGCAGTTCTTC. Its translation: CASSLEGGFPYNEQFF.

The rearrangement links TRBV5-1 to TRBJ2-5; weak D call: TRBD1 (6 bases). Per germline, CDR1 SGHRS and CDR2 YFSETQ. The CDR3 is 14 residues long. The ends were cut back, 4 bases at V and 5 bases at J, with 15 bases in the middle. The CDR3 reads CASSPQGSEETQYF. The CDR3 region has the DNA TGCGCCAGCAGCCCCCAGGGGAGTGAGGAGACCCAGTACTTC.

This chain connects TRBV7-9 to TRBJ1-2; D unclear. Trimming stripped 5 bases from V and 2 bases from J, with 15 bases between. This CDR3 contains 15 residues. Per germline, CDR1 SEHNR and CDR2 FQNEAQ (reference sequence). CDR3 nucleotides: TGTGCCAGCAGCCCGAAGGAGCGGAAGAACTATGGCTACACCTTC. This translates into CASSPKERKNYGYTF.

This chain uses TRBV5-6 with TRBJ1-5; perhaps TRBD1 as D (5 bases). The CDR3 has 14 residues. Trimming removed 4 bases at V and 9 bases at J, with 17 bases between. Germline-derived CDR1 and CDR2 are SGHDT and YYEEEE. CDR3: CASSPAGLKMPQHF. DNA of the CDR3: TGTGCCAGCAGCCCTGCAGGGTTAAAGATGCCCCAGCATTTT. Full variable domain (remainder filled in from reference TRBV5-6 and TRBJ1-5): DAGVTQSPTHLIKTRGQQVTLRCSPKSGHDTVSWYQQALGQGPQFIFQYYEEEERQRGNFPDRFSGHQFPNYSSELNVNALLLGDSALYLCASSPAGLKMPQHFGDGTRLSIL.

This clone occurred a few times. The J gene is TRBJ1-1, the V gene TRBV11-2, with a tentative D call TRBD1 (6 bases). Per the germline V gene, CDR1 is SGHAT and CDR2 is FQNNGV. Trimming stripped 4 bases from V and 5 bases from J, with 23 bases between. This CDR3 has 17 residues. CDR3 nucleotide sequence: TGTGCCAGCAGCTCAGAGACAGGTGGTGGGTCAGGAACTGAAGCTTTCTTT. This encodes CASSSETGGGSGTEAFF.

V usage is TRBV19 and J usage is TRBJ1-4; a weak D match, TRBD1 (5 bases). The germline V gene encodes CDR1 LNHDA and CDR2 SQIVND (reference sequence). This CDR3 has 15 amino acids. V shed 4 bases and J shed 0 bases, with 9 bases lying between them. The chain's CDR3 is CASSTGGATNEKLFF. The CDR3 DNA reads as TGTGCCAGTAGTACCGGGGGAGCAACTAATGAAAAACTGTTTTTT.

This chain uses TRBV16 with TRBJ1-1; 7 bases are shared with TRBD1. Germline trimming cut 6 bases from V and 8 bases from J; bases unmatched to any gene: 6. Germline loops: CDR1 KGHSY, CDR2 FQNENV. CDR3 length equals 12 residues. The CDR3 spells CASSAGTDEAFF. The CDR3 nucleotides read TGTGCCAGCAGTGCCGGGACAGACGAAGCTTTCTTT. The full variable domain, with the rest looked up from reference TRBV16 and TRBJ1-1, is GEEVAQTPKHLVRGEGQKAKLYCAPIKGHSYVFWYQQVLKNEFKFLISFQNENVFDETGMPKERFSAKCLPNSPCSLEIQATKLEDSAVYFCASSAGTDEAFFGQGTRLTVV.

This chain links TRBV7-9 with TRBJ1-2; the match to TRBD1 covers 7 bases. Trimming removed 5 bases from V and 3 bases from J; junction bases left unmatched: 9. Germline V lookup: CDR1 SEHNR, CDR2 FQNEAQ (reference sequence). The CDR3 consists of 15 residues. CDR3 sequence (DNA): TGTGCCAGCAGCGACGGACAGGCTCACGACTATGGCTACACCTTC. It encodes CASSDGQAHDYGYTF.

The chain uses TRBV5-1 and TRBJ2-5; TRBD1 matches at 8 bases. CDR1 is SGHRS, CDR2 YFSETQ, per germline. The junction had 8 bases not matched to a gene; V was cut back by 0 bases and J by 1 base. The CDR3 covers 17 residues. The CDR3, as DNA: TGCGCCAGCAGCTTGGGTCGGACAGGGATAGTCCAAGAGACCCAGTACTTC. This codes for CASSLGRTGIVQETQYF.

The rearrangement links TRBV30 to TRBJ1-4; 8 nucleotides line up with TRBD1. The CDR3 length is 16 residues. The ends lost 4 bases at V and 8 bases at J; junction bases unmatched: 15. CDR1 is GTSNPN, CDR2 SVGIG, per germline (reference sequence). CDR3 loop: CAWIPEQGGIGEKLFF. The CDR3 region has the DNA TGTGCCTGGATCCCAGAACAGGGGGGCATTGGCGAAAAACTGTTTTTT.

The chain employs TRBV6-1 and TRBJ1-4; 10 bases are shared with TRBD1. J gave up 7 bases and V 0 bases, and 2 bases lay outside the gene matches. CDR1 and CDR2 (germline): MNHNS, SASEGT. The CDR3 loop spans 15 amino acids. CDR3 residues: CASSEAGTGAEKLFF. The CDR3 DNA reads TGTGCCAGCAGTGAAGCCGGGACAGGGGCTGAAAAACTGTTTTTT.

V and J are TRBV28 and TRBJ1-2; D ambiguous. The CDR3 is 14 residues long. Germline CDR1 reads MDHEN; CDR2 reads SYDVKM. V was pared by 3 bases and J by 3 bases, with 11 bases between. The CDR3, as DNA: TGTGCCAGCAGTTTGGGCACCTTGGACTATGGCTACACCTTC. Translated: CASSLGTLDYGYTF.

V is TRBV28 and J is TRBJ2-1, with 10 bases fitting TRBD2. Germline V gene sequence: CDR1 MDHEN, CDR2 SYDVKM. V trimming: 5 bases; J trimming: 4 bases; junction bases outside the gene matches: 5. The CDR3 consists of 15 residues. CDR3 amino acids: CASSKLAGFYNEQFF. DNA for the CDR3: TGTGCCAGCAGTAAACTAGCGGGATTTTACAATGAGCAGTTCTTC.

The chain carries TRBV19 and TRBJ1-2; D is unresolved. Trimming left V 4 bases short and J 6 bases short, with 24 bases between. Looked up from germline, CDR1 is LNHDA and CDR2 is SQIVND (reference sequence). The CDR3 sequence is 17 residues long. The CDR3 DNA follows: TGTGCCAGTAGTACATATTTAAACGAGGGAATCGGGAATGGCTACACCTTC. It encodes CASSTYLNEGIGNGYTF.

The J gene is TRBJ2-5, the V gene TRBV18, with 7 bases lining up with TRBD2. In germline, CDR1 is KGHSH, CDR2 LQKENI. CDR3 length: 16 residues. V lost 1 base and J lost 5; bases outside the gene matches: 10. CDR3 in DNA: TGTGCCAGCTCACCACGTTCGCGGGAGCGAGAGGAGACCCAGTACTTC. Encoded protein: CASSPRSREREETQYF.

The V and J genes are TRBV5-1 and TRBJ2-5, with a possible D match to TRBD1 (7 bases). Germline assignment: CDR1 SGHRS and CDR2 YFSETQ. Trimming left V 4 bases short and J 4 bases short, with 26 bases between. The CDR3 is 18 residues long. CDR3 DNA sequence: TGCGCCAGCAGCGACGCGGGACAGAGTCCGTGGGGAGGAGAGACCCAGTACTTC. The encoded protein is CASSDAGQSPWGGETQYF. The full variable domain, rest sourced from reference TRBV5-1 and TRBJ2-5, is KAGVTQTPRYLIKTRGQQVTLSCSPISGHRSVSWYQQTPGQGLQFLFEYFSETQRNKGNFPGRFSGRQFSNSRSEMNVSTLELGDSALYLCASSDAGQSPWGGETQYFGPGTRLLVL.

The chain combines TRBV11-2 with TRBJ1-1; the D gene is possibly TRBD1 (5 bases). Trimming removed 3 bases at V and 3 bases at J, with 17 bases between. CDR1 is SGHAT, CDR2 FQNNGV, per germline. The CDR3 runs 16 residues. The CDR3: CASSFSAGRRDTEAFF. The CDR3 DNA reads TGTGCCAGCAGCTTCAGTGCGGGGCGTAGGGACACTGAAGCTTTCTTT. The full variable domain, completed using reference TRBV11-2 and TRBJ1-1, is EAGVAQSPRYKIIEKRQSVAFWCNPISGHATLYWYQQILGQGPKLLIQFQNNGVVDDSQLPKDRFSAERLKGVDSTLKIQPAKLEDSAVYLCASSFSAGRRDTEAFFGQGTRLTVV.

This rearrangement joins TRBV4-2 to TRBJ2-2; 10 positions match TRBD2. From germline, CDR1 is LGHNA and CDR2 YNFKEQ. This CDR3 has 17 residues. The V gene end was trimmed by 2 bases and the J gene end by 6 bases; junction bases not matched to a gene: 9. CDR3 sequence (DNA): TGTGCCAGCAGCCAACTAGAGCGGGGGGGCTCTCCCGGGGAGCTGTTTTTT. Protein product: CASSQLERGGSPGELFF.

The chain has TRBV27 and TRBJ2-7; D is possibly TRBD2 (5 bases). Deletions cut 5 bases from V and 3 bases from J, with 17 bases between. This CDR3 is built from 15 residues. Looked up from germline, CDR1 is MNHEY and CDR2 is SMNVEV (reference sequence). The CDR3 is CASSPWAGSNYEQYF. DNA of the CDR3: TGTGCCAGCAGTCCATGGGCGGGCTCCAACTACGAGCAGTACTTC.

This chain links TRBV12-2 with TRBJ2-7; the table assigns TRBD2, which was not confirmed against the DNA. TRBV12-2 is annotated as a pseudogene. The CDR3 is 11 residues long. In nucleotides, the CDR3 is TGTGCAAGTCGCATCGGCCGGGGAAAGTACTTC. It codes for CASRIGRGKYF.

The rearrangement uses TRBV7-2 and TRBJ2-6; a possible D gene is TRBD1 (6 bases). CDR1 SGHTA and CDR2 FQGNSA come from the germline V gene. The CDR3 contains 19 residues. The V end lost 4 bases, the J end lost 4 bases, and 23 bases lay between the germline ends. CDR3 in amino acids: CASSSAGRQGISGANVLTF. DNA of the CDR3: TGTGCCAGCAGCTCAGCAGGTCGGCAGGGGATTTCCGGGGCCAACGTCCTGACTTTC.

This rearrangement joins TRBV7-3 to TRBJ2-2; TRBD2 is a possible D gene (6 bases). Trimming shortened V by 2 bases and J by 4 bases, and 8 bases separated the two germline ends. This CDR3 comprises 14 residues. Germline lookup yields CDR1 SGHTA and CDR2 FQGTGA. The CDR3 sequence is CASSLYGSTGELFF. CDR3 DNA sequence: TGTGCCAGCAGCTTATACGGGAGCACCGGGGAGCTGTTTTTT.

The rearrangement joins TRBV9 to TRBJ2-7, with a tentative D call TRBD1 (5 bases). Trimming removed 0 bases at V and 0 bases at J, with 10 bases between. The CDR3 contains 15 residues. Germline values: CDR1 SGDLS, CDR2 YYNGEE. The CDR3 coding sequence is TGTGCCAGCAGCGTAGAGGCAGGGCACTCCTACGAGCAGTACTTC. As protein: CASSVEAGHSYEQYF. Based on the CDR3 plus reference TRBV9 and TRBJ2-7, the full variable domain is DSGVTQTPKHLITATGQRVTLRCSPRSGDLSVYWYQQSLDQGLQFLIQYYNGEERAKGNILERFSAQQFPDLHSELNLSSLELGDSALYFCASSVEAGHSYEQYFGPGTRLTVT.